This is a list of T cell receptor beta chains from one sample in a study of blood T cell repertoires in COVID-19. Assay used: immunoSEQ multiplex PCR; TCRdb lists only in-frame clones, some missing. The data show about 230,000 clones, about 85% seen once. Sequencing input: PBMCs or T cells enriched from blood (not recorded which). These receptors originate from a man younger than 45 who had recovered from COVID-19. Each CDR3 is given with its conserved first and last residue. Each record gives: clone size, J gene, V gene, D gene, CDR3 protein, CDR3 DNA. A D gene is named only where the DNA matches it firmly. The listing skips clone size in some rows; elsewhere it reads once, few, many or a size class.

>.|TRBJ1-5|TRBV2|.
CASSGTTSNQPQHF
TGTGCCAGCAGCGGGACTACAAGCAATCAGCCCCAGCATTTT
>.|TRBJ1-6|TRBV12-3/TRBV12-4|.
CASRWGGNSPLHF
TGTGCCAGCAGATGGGGGGGCAATTCACCCCTCCACTTT
>.|TRBJ1-2|TRBV18|.
CASSPDSNYGYTF
TGTGCCAGCTCACCCGACAGTAACTATGGCTACACCTTC
>.|TRBJ1-3|TRBV7-2|TRBD1
CASSSRPMGGTGGNTIYF
TGTGCCAGCAGCTCCAGACCTATGGGGGGGACAGGGGGAAACACCATATATTTT
>.|TRBJ2-1|TRBV19|TRBD2
CASSMGIWGAGNYNEQFF
TGTGCCAGTAGTATGGGCATATGGGGAGCGGGGAATTACAATGAGCAGTTCTTC
>.|TRBJ1-1|TRBV28|.
CASRWTVSNTEAFF
TGTGCCAGCAGGTGGACAGTCTCGAACACTGAAGCTTTCTTT
>once|TRBJ1-1|TRBV2|.
CASSDQGNTEAFF
TGTGCCAGCAGTGACCAGGGTAACACTGAAGCTTTCTTT
>.|TRBJ2-1|TRBV9|TRBD2
CASGRGDNEQFF
TGTGCCAGCGGACGGGGGGACAATGAGCAGTTCTTC
>.|TRBJ2-3|TRBV9|.
CASRVGTARTDTQYF
TGTGCCAGCAGGGTGGGGACTGCCCGCACAGATACGCAGTATTTT
>.|TRBJ2-5|TRBV3-1/TRBV3-2|TRBD2
CASSQGLAPSQETQYF
TGTGCCAGCAGCCAAGGACTAGCGCCATCCCAAGAGACCCAGTACTTC
>.|TRBJ2-5|TRBV11-2|TRBD1
CASSLFIGQGQETQYF
TGTGCCAGCAGCTTATTTATAGGACAGGGTCAAGAGACCCAGTACTTC
>once|TRBJ2-7|TRBV6-5|.
CASSPGVEQYF
TGTGCCAGCAGCCCAGGGGTCGAGCAGTACTTC
>.|TRBJ1-5|TRBV28|.
CASSLGQGNQPQHF
TGTGCCAGCAGTTTGGGGCAGGGAAATCAGCCCCAGCATTTT
>.|TRBJ2-7|TRBV5-4|TRBD2
CASSFGTSEFDEQYF
TGTGCCAGCAGCTTCGGGACTAGTGAGTTTGACGAGCAGTACTTC
>.|TRBJ1-1|TRBV5-1|.
CASSSTGMNTEAFF
TGCGCCAGCAGCTCCACAGGGATGAACACTGAAGCTTTCTTT
>few|TRBJ2-1|TRBV19|TRBD2
CASSIRSAGGPMYEQFF
TGTGCCAGTAGTATTCGGTCGGCGGGAGGGCCGATGTATGAGCAGTTCTTC
>.|TRBJ1-1|TRBV6-6|.
CASRMDRNTEAFF
TGTGCCAGCAGAATGGACAGGAACACTGAAGCTTTCTTT
>.|TRBJ2-3|TRBV28|.
CASSLNMPTDTQYF
TGTGCCAGCAGTTTGAACATGCCGACAGATACGCAGTATTTT
>.|TRBJ1-3|TRBV4-2|.
CASSQDASSGNTIYF
TGTGCCAGCAGCCAAGACGCCAGCTCTGGAAACACCATATATTTT
>few|TRBJ2-7|TRBV30|.
CAWSRGGEQYF
TGTGCCTGGAGTCGCGGAGGCGAGCAGTACTTC
>few|TRBJ2-7|TRBV9|TRBD1
CASSVVGQGTAEQYF
TGTGCCAGCAGCGTAGTGGGACAGGGCACCGCCGAGCAGTACTTC
>once|TRBJ1-3|TRBV19|TRBD1
CASNSGTGVYF
TGTGCCAGTAACTCCGGGACAGGGGTGTATTTT
>.|TRBJ2-7|TRBV4-1|.
CASSWTQTGNYEQYF
TGCGCCAGTAGCTGGACACAGACAGGAAACTACGAGCAGTACTTC
>.|TRBJ2-2|TRBV7-8|TRBD2
CASSPLLSGRGTGELFF
TGTGCCAGCAGCCCCCTCCTGTCCGGGAGGGGGACCGGGGAGCTGTTTTTT
>.|TRBJ2-2|TRBV2|.
CASFRAATGELFF
TGTGCCAGCTTCAGAGCGGCCACCGGGGAGCTGTTTTTT
>.|TRBJ2-1|TRBV7-2|TRBD2
CASSLRLAGNLNEQFF
TGTGCCAGCAGCTTACGACTAGCGGGGAACTTGAATGAGCAGTTCTTC
>.|TRBJ1-1|TRBV5-6|.
CASSASTGITEAFF
TGTGCCAGCAGCGCGTCAACAGGGATCACTGAAGCTTTCTTT
>.|TRBJ2-1|TRBV18|TRBD1
CASSPAGQDRNEQFF
TGTGCCAGCTCACCAGCGGGACAGGACCGCAATGAGCAGTTCTTC
>.|TRBJ2-7|TRBV29-1|TRBD1
CSAFRDRGEQYF
TGCAGCGCCTTCCGGGACAGGGGGGAGCAGTACTTC
>.|TRBJ2-7|TRBV7-3|.
CASSLISWGRGAYEQYF
TGTGCCAGCAGCTTAATTTCGTGGGGGCGAGGGGCCTACGAGCAGTACTTC
>.|TRBJ2-3|TRBV6-2/TRBV6-3|.
CASNPEGGTDTQYF
TGTGCCAGCAACCCAGAGGGGGGGACGGATACGCAGTATTTT